The sequence of this T cell receptor (beta chain) was determined in a study of blood T cells in healthy people across ages. A second PCR of about 6 to 11 cycles used a sample-barcoded 5' primer and a J-beta primer mix. With 12 random nucleotides, a template-switch adaptor tagged each individual cDNA molecule. One entry per CDR3 protein, called by TCRdb with MiXCR from the 5' RACE reads. The sample records some 880,000 distinct CDR3 sequences, about 34% being singletons. In its sample, this clonotype was seen a few times. The CDR3 is 13 amino acids. V shed 2 bases and J shed 9 bases, with 12 bases lying between them. CDR1 SGHTA and CDR2 FQGNSA come from the germline V gene.

The V gene is TRBV7-2, the J gene TRBJ2-3; possible D gene TRBD2, 5 bases. The TCR sequence derives from a man aged 18 to 30 in good health. Sequenced: blood. The CDR3 is CASSLLAGPTQYF. CDR3 bases: TGTGCCAGCAGCTTACTAGCTGGACCAACGCAGTATTTT.